This T cell receptor (beta chain) was sequenced for a study of cytomegalovirus exposure and HLA in healthy donors. Overall study results and limits: Cytomegalovirus association was listed for about 170 TCR beta chains. It was likely that a cluster of highly shared sequence variants was a sequencing artifact. Across HLA loci, a later analysis found differing TCR association rates, with DRB1 most and HLA-C fewest.

Researchers ran the PCR with 60 Vbeta and 13 Jbeta primers. TCRdb's table, derived via immunoSEQ multiplex PCR, lists solely in-frame clones and lacks some. Among 150,000 or so clones listed, around 80% were seen once. With regard to this clone: Its antigen is unknown.

Germline V gene sequence: CDR1 KGHSH, CDR2 LQKENI. The CDR3 is 13 amino acids. V lost 5 bases, J lost 1 base, and 8 bases lay in between. The rearrangement links TRBV18 to TRBJ2-5; D gene ambiguous. This receptor was taken from a female donor in good health and CMV-seronegative. Material: PBMCs. This CDR3 reads CASSKYSQETQYF. The CDR3 bases are TGTGCCAGCTCAAAGTACAGCCAAGAGACCCAGTACTTC.